This T cell receptor beta chain originates from a study of blood T cell repertoires in COVID-19. The V gene end was trimmed by 3 bases and the J gene end by 6 bases; junction bases not matched to a gene: 15. Germline V gives CDR1 SGHRS, CDR2 YFSETQ. The CDR3 has 17 amino acids. Seattle-derived patients entered the study during active infection and were followed longitudinally. Method: immunoSEQ multiplex PCR; TCRdb's copy keeps in-frame clones and lacks some. The profile shows almost 95,000 clones, about 83% of them singletons. This sequence originates from an older woman with COVID-19, enrolled during active disease. J is TRBJ2-3 and V is TRBV5-1; 8 bases map to TRBD2. The sequenced sample was peripheral blood. The DNA of the CDR3 is TGCGCCAGCAGCTGGCTACGGGGCGGGAGGACGACGGATACGCAGTATTTT. It codes for CASSWLRGGRTTDTQYF.